The clone carrying this TCR beta chain was found many times. This sample is part of a study of T cells in Graves' hyperthyroidism and ophthalmopathy. Germline CDR1 reads MDHEN; CDR2 reads SYDVKM. CDR3 length: 16 residues. V lost 10 bases to trimming and J lost 4 bases; unmatched junction nucleotides: 15. RNA transcripts were the template for amplifying TCR beta CDR3 regions. In the first-round RT-PCR of the TCR CDR3, the HTBI primer set was used. Via MiXCR, TCRdb re-called the multiplex PCR reads, giving one row per CDR3 protein. The sample lists around 690,000 distinct CDR3 sequences; 17% were seen once.

The V and J genes are TRBV28 and TRBJ2-1; 8 bases line up with TRBD2. This TCR came from a man in his fifties with Graves' hyperthyroidism. Sequencing was carried out using blood. In DNA, the CDR3 is TGTGCCACCAAAAAGAGCGGGAGCATAGGGTACAATGAGCAGTTCTTC. It specifies CATKKSGSIGYNEQFF.